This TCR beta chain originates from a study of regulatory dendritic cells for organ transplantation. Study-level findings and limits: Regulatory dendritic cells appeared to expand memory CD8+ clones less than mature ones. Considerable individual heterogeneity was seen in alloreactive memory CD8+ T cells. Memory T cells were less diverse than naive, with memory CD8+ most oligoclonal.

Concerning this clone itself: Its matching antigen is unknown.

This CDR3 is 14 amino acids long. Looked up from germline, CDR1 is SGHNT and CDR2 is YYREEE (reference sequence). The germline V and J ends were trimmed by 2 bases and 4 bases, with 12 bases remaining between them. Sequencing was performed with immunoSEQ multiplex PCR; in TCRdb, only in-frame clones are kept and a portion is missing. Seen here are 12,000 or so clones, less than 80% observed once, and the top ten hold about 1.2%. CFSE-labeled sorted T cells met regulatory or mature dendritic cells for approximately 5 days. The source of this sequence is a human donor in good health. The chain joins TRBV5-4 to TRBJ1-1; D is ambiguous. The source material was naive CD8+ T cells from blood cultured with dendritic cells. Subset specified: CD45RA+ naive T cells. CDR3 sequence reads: CASSFRPRGTEAFF. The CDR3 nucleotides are TGTGCCAGCAGCTTCCGACCCAGAGGCACTGAAGCTTTCTTT.